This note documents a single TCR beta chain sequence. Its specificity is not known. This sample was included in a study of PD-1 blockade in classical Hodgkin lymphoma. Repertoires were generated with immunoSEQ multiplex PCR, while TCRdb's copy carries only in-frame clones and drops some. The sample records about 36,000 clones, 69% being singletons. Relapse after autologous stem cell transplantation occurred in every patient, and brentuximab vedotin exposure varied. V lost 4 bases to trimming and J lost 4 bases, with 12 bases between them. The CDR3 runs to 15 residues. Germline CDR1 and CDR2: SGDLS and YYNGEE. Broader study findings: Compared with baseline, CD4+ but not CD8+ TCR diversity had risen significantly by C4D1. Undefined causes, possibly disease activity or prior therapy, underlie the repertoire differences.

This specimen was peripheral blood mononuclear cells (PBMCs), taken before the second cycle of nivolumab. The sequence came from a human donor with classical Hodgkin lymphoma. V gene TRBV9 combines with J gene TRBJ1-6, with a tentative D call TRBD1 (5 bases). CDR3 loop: CASSPRTGYNSPLHF. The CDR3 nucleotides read TGTGCCAGCAGCCCAAGAACAGGATATAATTCACCCCTCCACTTT.